This T cell receptor (beta chain) was captured in a study of identical twins. Study-level results: Cord blood beta clonotypes present at high abundance carried fewer insertions; no such pattern appeared in memory repertoires. Sequences that were beta out-of-frame showed weaker excess twin sharing.

This clonotype occurred a few times. The target antigen is unknown. Every sampled donor was Caucasian and healthy. In TCRdb, the 5' RACE reads were re-called with MiXCR into one record per CDR3 protein. Among about 700,000 distinct CDR3 sequences, around 8.6% were seen once, and the ten largest hold around 0.95%. Germline assignment: CDR1 DFQATT and CDR2 SNEGSKA (reference sequence). Deletions cut 5 bases from V and 0 bases from J, with 17 bases between. This CDR3 is built from 15 residues. These data also formed part of another study, on yellow fever vaccine responses in identical twins. That source adds: Twins' vaccine T cell responses were reported to seem partly convergent and partly personalized.

This chain links TRBV20-1 with TRBJ2-7; no definite D call. This receptor was obtained from a woman aged 18-29 years in good health. Sequencing input: PBMCs. CDR3 sequence reads: CSAPLAVAVSYEQYF. DNA of the CDR3: TGCAGTGCTCCCTTGGCAGTGGCGGTCTCCTACGAGCAGTACTTC.